Below are 31 T cell receptor beta chains sequenced from a single sample in a study of cytomegalovirus exposure and HLA in healthy donors. Primers: 60 Vbeta forward and 13 Jbeta reverse. Measured with immunoSEQ multiplex PCR; TCRdb has only the in-frame clones, and not every one. The sample lists 150,000 to 200,000 clones, roughly two thirds occurring once. The sample consisted of PBMCs. These receptors all stem from a woman aged 40 to 50 in good health and CMV-seropositive.

This rearrangement joins TRBV19 to TRBJ2-1; possibly TRBD1 for D (6 bases). Germline assignment: CDR1 LNHDA and CDR2 SQIVND (reference sequence). This CDR3 comprises 12 residues. The V gene lost 6 bases and the J gene lost 6 bases, with 9 bases spanning the gap. CDR3 amino acids: CASSTQGNEQFF. Written as DNA, the CDR3 is TGTGCCAGTAGCACACAGGGCAATGAGCAGTTCTTC.

The genes are TRBV6-1 and TRBJ1-6; the D gene is possibly TRBD1 (6 bases). The CDR3 has 15 amino acids. Trimming removed 4 bases at V and 7 bases at J, with 14 bases between. CDR1 and CDR2 from the germline V gene are MNHNS and SASEGT. The DNA of the CDR3 is TGTGCCAGCAGTGCACAACAGGGTACCAATTCACCCCTCCACTTT. It specifies CASSAQQGTNSPLHF.

The CDR3 sequence is CASSVVASEKYNEQFF. In DNA, the CDR3 is TGTGCCAGCAGCGTAGTGGCTAGCGAAAAATACAATGAGCAGTTCTTC. This sequence joins TRBV9 and TRBJ2-1, with a weak D call TRBD2 (6 bases). V gave up 0 bases and J gave up 4 bases, with 14 bases separating them. The germline V gene encodes CDR1 SGDLS and CDR2 YYNGEE. This CDR3 comprises 16 residues. Using reference TRBV9 and TRBJ2-1 for the parts outside the CDR3, the full variable domain is DSGVTQTPKHLITATGQRVTLRCSPRSGDLSVYWYQQSLDQGLQFLIQYYNGEERAKGNILERFSAQQFPDLHSELNLSSLELGDSALYFCASSVVASEKYNEQFFGPGTRLTVL.

In DNA, the CDR3 is TGTGCCAGCAGCGTGACAGGGGGAAATCAGCCCCAGCATTTT. Protein: CASSVTGGNQPQHF. The chain is built from TRBV7-6 and TRBJ1-5; 9 bases fit TRBD1. CDR3 length equals 14 residues. CDR1 is SGHVS, CDR2 FNYEAQ, per germline. V shed 5 bases, J shed 4 bases, and the junction held 3 bases outside the gene matches. The complete variable domain, with remaining parts taken from reference TRBV7-6 and TRBJ1-5, reads GAGVSQSPRYKVTKRGQDVALRCDPISGHVSLYWYRQALGQGPEFLTYFNYEAQQDKSGLPNDRFSAERPEGSISTLTIQRTEQRDSAMYRCASSVTGGNQPQHFGDGTRLSIL.

A word on this clone: One junction end does not reproduce the germline sequence, and a read error may be involved. The rearrangement uses TRBV7-9 and TRBJ2-7; a weak D match, TRBD2 (5 bases). This CDR3 contains 11 residues. Per germline, CDR1 SEHNR and CDR2 FQNEAQ (reference sequence). The CDR3 DNA reads as TGTTCCAGCAGCCGTGGGAGCGAGCAGTACTTC. This gives the protein CSSSRGSEQYF.

This clone was recorded once. A junction boundary mismatches the germline segment, possibly from a read error. The V and J genes are TRBV6-1 and TRBJ2-7, with 7 bases fitting TRBD2. From germline, CDR1 is MNHNS and CDR2 SASEGT. The CDR3 is made up of 14 amino acids. The CDR3 sequence is CTSRADTSDPEQYF. The CDR3 coding sequence is TGTACCAGCAGGGCCGACACTAGCGATCCCGAGCAGTACTTC.

This clone was seen once. This chain uses TRBV19 with TRBJ2-2, with TRBD1 as a possible D gene (5 bases). Germline V lookup: CDR1 LNHDA, CDR2 SQIVND (reference sequence). Trimming took 6 bases from V and 1 from J, leaving 12 bases between them. The CDR3 is 15 amino acids. CDR3 loop: CASRGARGNTGELFF. In DNA, the CDR3 is TGTGCCAGTAGAGGGGCTAGGGGGAACACCGGGGAGCTGTTTTTT.

The table lists this clone with a count of one. J is TRBJ2-5 and V is TRBV6-5; possible D gene TRBD2, 5 bases. The J call could be wrong; TRBJ2-7 is a better fit for the DNA end. This CDR3 is built from 11 residues. Germline V gene data show CDR1 as MNHEY and CDR2 as SVGAGI. The CDR3 DNA reads as TGTGCCAGCAGTAAGGGAGCCGAGCAGTACTTC. As protein: CASSKGAEQYF.

The chain has TRBV7-9 and TRBJ1-6; D gene uncertain. Germline loops: CDR1 SEHNR, CDR2 FQNEAQ (reference sequence). Trimming took 5 bases from V and 7 from J, leaving 12 bases between them. This CDR3 contains 14 residues. The CDR3 nucleotides are TGTGCCAGCAGCCTGGGCAATAGGAATTCACCCCTCCACTTT. This sequence encodes CASSLGNRNSPLHF.

This clone was counted only a few times. V and J are TRBV2 and TRBJ1-5; D uncertain. The germline V gene encodes CDR1 SNHLY and CDR2 FYNNEI. Trimming removed 5 bases from V and 0 bases from J, with 11 bases in between. The CDR3 is made up of 15 amino acids. This chain's CDR3 is CASSYTEDSNQPQHF. For the CDR3, the DNA is TGTGCCAGCAGTTATACCGAGGATAGCAATCAGCCCCAGCATTTT.

The chain combines TRBV6-5 with TRBJ2-6; no definite D call. There are 16 residues in the CDR3. V lost 4 bases, J lost 3 bases, and 13 bases lay in between. CDR1 is MNHEY and CDR2 is SVGAGI in the germline V gene. The CDR3 DNA reads as TGTGCCAGCAGTTCCCCGCAGAGACATGGGGCCAACGTCCTGACTTTC. Encoded protein: CASSSPQRHGANVLTF.

The chain combines TRBV13 with TRBJ1-6; 7 bases align to TRBD1. The germline V gene has CDR1 PRHDT and CDR2 FYEKMQ (reference sequence). The CDR3 runs to 16 residues. With V trimmed by 4 bases and J by 3 bases, 6 bases remained unmatched. DNA for the CDR3: TGTGCCAGCAGCTACAACAGGGGCGTCTATAATTCACCCCTCCACTTT. This gives the protein CASSYNRGVYNSPLHF. Looking up the rest from reference TRBV13 and TRBJ1-6 gives the full variable domain: AAGVIQSPRHLIKEKRETATLKCYPIPRHDTVYWYQQGPGQDPQFLISFYEKMQSDKGSIPDRFSAQQFSDYHSELNMSSLELGDSALYFCASSYNRGVYNSPLHFGNGTRLTVT.

The V gene is TRBV11-2, the J gene TRBJ2-7; no firm D call. The CDR3 contains 13 residues. Germline V gene data show CDR1 as SGHAT and CDR2 as FQNNGV. The V end lost 0 bases, the J end lost 7 bases, and 10 bases lay between the germline ends. CDR3 protein: CASSLDTPVEQYF. CDR3 DNA: TGTGCCAGCAGCTTAGACACACCAGTTGAGCAGTACTTC.

The V call is TRBV5-1, the J call TRBJ1-1; no firm D call. Deletions cut 1 base from V and 5 bases from J, with 18 bases between. CDR1 SGHRS and CDR2 YFSETQ come from the germline V gene. The CDR3 loop spans 16 amino acids. This CDR3 is CASSLSSGISRTEAFF. CDR3 nucleotide sequence: TGCGCCAGCAGCTTGTCGTCCGGTATTAGTAGAACTGAAGCTTTCTTT.

The chain joins TRBV5-6 to TRBJ2-7, with TRBD2 as a possible D gene (6 bases). CDR1 and CDR2 (germline): SGHDT, YYEEEE. This CDR3 has 14 amino acids. The germline V and J ends were trimmed by 4 bases and 4 bases, with 15 bases remaining between them. The DNA for the CDR3 is TGTGCCAGCAGCGGGGGGACGGGCCTTTACGAGCAGTACTTC. This gives the protein CASSGGTGLYEQYF.

This clone showed up just once. V is TRBV6-1 and J is TRBJ2-5, with TRBD1 matching 7 bases. The J call is doubtful: the DNA matches TRBJ2-7 better. This CDR3 has 14 amino acids. Germline CDR1 and CDR2: MNHNS and SASEGT. The CDR3 nucleotides are TGTGCCAGCAGACAGACAGGGAACTCCTACGAGCAGTACTTC. This translates into CASRQTGNSYEQYF.

The V gene is TRBV2, the J gene TRBJ2-1; D is unresolved. V lost 2 bases to trimming and J lost 5 bases, with 7 bases between them. The CDR3 extends over 13 amino acids. Germline V gene data show CDR1 as SNHLY and CDR2 as FYNNEI. The CDR3 protein is CASSEWADNEQFF. CDR3 DNA: TGTGCCAGCAGTGAATGGGCAGACAATGAGCAGTTCTTC.

The V gene is TRBV19, the J gene TRBJ2-7, with D perhaps TRBD2 (6 bases). CDR3 length equals 14 residues. V was shortened by 7 bases and J by 2 bases, with 15 bases between the two germline ends. Germline lookup yields CDR1 LNHDA and CDR2 SQIVND (reference sequence). The CDR3 reads CASNEAGRTYEQYF. The CDR3 nucleotides read TGTGCCAGTAATGAGGCGGGACGGACCTACGAGCAGTACTTC.

The chain employs TRBV19 and TRBJ1-2; 7 bases fit TRBD1. Germline V gene sequence: CDR1 LNHDA, CDR2 SQIVND (reference sequence). This CDR3 comprises 12 residues. The trim removed 3 bases at V and 14 bases at J, leaving 9 bases unmatched. In DNA form, the CDR3 reads TGTGCCAGTAGTATCTTGGAGGGGGCGCATACCTTC. Its protein product is CASSILEGAHTF.

DNA of the CDR3: TGTGCCAGCAGCTTAGCGGGTCGGGGGGGTGAGCAGTTCTTC. Its translation: CASSLAGRGGEQFF. The chain joins TRBV7-2 to TRBJ2-1, with 8 bases matching TRBD2. V lost 0 bases, J lost 9 bases, and 4 bases stayed unmatched. CDR1 is SGHTA, CDR2 FQGNSA, per germline. This CDR3 is built from 14 residues.

The gene calls are TRBV7-2 and TRBJ1-5, with 7 bases identical to TRBD1. Looked up from germline, CDR1 is SGHTA and CDR2 is FQGNSA. CDR3 size: 15 residues. J gave up 2 bases and V 6 bases, and 7 bases lay outside the gene matches. CDR3 sequence (DNA): TGTGCCAGCAGTTCGACAGGACAGGGCAATCAGCCCCAGCATTTT. This sequence encodes CASSSTGQGNQPQHF.

This chain uses TRBV28 with TRBJ1-5; D gene ambiguous. The J call may be mistaken, given a closer DNA end match to TRBJ2-3. The CDR3 runs to 12 residues. Per the germline V gene, CDR1 is MDHEN and CDR2 is SYDVKM. CDR3 residues: CASSLGDQPQYF. In nucleotides, the CDR3 is TGTGCCAGCAGTTTAGGAGATCAGCCCCAGTATTTT.

The chain is built from TRBV18 and TRBJ2-2, with D uncertain. V lost 3 bases, J lost 4 bases, and 12 bases lay in between. CDR1 is KGHSH and CDR2 is LQKENI in the germline V gene. This CDR3 is built from 15 residues. The CDR3 DNA follows: TGTGCCAGCTCACCTTCTTCGGTGCCCACCGGGGAGCTGTTTTTT. It is translated as CASSPSSVPTGELFF.

The rearrangement uses TRBV4-1 and TRBJ2-5, with D perhaps matching TRBD1 (6 bases). CDR3 length: 15 amino acids. CDR1 MGHRA and CDR2 YSYEKL come from the germline V gene. The V and J ends lost 0 bases and 2 bases respectively, with 10 bases between them. This chain's CDR3 is CASSQEAGVQETQYF. CDR3 coding DNA: TGCGCCAGCAGCCAAGAGGCAGGGGTACAAGAGACCCAGTACTTC.

This rearrangement joins TRBV9 to TRBJ2-1; 7 bases fit TRBD2. The V gene's germline CDR1 is SGDLS and CDR2 YYNGEE. The CDR3 runs 16 residues. V lost 4 bases to trimming and J lost 3 bases; unmatched junction nucleotides: 10. The CDR3 nucleotides are TGTGCCAGCAGCATCTCTTCTAGCGGCTTCTACAATGAGCAGTTCTTC. It codes for CASSISSSGFYNEQFF.

The CDR3 region is CATSRSGPSYEQYF. The CDR3 DNA reads TGTGCCACCAGCAGAAGCGGGCCCAGCTACGAGCAGTACTTC. This rearrangement joins TRBV15 to TRBJ2-7; a possible D gene is TRBD2 (6 bases). Trimming pared 2 bases from V and 3 bases from J, leaving 11 bases between. The germline V gene encodes CDR1 LNHNV and CDR2 YYDKDF (reference sequence). CDR3 length: 14 residues.

As DNA, the CDR3 is TGTGCCAGCAGCGTCGGGACTAGCTTGGATGAGCAGTTCTTC. Protein sequence: CASSVGTSLDEQFF. This chain joins TRBV9 and TRBJ2-1, with 9 bases fitting TRBD2. Germline CDR1 and CDR2: SGDLS and YYNGEE. This CDR3 is 14 amino acids long. V lost 2 bases to trimming and J lost 8 bases; unmatched junction nucleotides: 5.

This rearrangement joins TRBV5-1 to TRBJ2-7, with D perhaps matching TRBD2 (5 bases). CDR3 length equals 11 residues. V lost 4 bases and J lost 5, with 7 bases in between. Per germline, CDR1 SGHRS and CDR2 YFSETQ. In DNA form, the CDR3 reads TGCGCCAGCAGCCGGGGAGACGAGCAGTACTTC. This gives the protein CASSRGDEQYF.

This clone was found a few times. The junction differs from germline at one of its ends, possibly a read error. The gene calls are TRBV18 and TRBJ1-5; D is undetermined. This CDR3 comprises 14 residues. Germline CDR1 reads KGHSH; CDR2 reads LQKENI. CDR3 residues: CASSPRGGREPQNF. The DNA of the CDR3 is TGTGCCAGCTCACCACGGGGAGGGAGGGAGCCCCAGAATTTT.

This clone was seen a few times. The chain couples TRBV4-3 to TRBJ2-2, with 7 positions matching TRBD1. V trimming: 0 bases; J trimming: 9 bases; junction bases outside the gene matches: 1. From germline, CDR1 is LGHNA and CDR2 YSLEER. The CDR3 spans 13 residues. The CDR3 DNA reads as TGCGCCAGCAGCCAAGACAGGGGGAGGGAGCTGTTTTTT. Translating gives CASSQDRGRELFF.

V usage is TRBV9 and J usage is TRBJ1-2, with a tentative D call TRBD1 (6 bases). The CDR3 is 15 residues long. Trimming pared 2 bases from V and 7 bases from J, leaving 18 bases between. CDR1 is SGDLS and CDR2 is YYNGEE in the germline V gene. The CDR3 spells CASSVAGAGPSGYTF. The DNA of the CDR3 is TGTGCCAGCAGCGTCGCAGGGGCGGGCCCCAGTGGCTACACCTTC.